This T cell receptor (beta chain) came from a study of cytomegalovirus exposure and HLA in healthy donors. With respect to this clone: The antigen remains undetermined.

Germline lookup yields CDR1 SGHKS and CDR2 YYEKEE (reference sequence). V trimming: 3 bases; J trimming: 2 bases; junction bases outside the gene matches: 3. The CDR3 runs to 14 residues. Vbeta (60) and Jbeta (13) primers were used in the PCR. Sequencing used immunoSEQ multiplex PCR; TCRdb keeps in-frame clones, though not all of them. The table records about 78,000 clones, over 70% of them present only once. General study results and limits: Fewer N-insertions than the 666-donor mean were reportedly shown by an Asian-associated ancestry cluster in a later analysis.

J is TRBJ2-7 and V is TRBV5-5, with 9 bases matching TRBD1. The clonotype originates from a male donor in good health and CMV-seronegative. Material: PBMCs. CDR3 coding DNA: TGTGCCAGCAGCTCTGGACAGGGGCCCTACGAGCAGTACTTC. It encodes CASSSGQGPYEQYF.